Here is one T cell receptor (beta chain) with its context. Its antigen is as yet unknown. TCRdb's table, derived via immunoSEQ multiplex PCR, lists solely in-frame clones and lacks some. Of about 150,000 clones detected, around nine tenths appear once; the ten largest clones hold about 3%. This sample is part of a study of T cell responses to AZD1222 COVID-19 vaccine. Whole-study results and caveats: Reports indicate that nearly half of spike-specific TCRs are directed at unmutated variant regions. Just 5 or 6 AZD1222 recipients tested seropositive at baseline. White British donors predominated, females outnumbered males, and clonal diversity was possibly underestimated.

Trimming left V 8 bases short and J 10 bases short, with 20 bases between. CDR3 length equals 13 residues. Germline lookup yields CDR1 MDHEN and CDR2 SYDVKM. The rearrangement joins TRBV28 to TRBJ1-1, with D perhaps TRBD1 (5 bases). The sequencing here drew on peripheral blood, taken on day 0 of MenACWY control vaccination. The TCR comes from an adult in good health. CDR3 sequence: CASSLPGARGAFF. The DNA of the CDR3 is TGTGCCAGCTCCCTACCTGGGGCCAGAGGAGCTTTCTTT.